This T cell receptor beta chain is from a study of early T cells in non-severe SARS-CoV-2 infection. Study information: Whole-blood bulk RNA, unsorted, was sequenced, and chains were unpaired.

This clonotype was observed a few times. MiXCR was run by TCRdb on the 5' RACE reads, yielding one entry per CDR3 protein. The table shows 45,000 to 65,000 distinct CDR3 sequences, with 7% to 10% occurring only once. The CDR3 has 15 amino acids. Germline CDR1 is MGHDK and CDR2 is SYGVNS. The V segment lost 4 bases and the J segment 4 bases; nucleotides outside the gene matches: 5. The origin of this receptor is an adult who was a healthcare worker with PCR-confirmed SARS-CoV-2 infection or an uninfected control (not recorded which). This chain links TRBV25-1 with TRBJ2-1; TRBD1 agrees at 9 bases. Sequencing input: whole blood. CDR3 DNA: TGTGCCAGCAGTGGTGCGGGACAGGGTTACAATGAGCAGTTCTTC. Residues: CASSGAGQGYNEQFF.